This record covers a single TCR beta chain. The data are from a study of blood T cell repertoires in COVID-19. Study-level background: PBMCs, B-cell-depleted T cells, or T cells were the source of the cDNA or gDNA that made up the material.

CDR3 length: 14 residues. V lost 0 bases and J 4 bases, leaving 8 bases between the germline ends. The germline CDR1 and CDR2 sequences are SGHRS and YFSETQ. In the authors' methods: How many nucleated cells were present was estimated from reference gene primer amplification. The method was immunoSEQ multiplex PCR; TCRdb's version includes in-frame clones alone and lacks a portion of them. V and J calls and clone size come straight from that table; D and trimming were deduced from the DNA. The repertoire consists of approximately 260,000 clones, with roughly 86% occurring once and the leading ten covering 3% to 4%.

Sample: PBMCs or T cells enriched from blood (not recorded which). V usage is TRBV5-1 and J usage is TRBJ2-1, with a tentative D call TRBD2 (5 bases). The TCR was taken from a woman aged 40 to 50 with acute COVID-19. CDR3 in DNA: TGCGCCAGCAGCTTGGCCGGACTGTACAATGAGCAGTTCTTC. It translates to CASSLAGLYNEQFF.